This note documents a single TCR beta chain sequence. V was clipped by 1 base and J by 5 bases; unmatched bases: 3. Germline loops: CDR1 SGHDT, CDR2 YYEEEE. There are 14 residues in the CDR3. The data stem from a study of cytomegalovirus exposure and HLA in healthy donors. For the study at large: In a later analysis, it was reported that the 120 or so validation repertoires had been produced on the same platform as the roughly 610 repertoires belonging to the first cohort.

Assay: immunoSEQ multiplex PCR; the TCRdb copy retains only in-frame clones and omits some. The sample shows some 310,000 clones, over 75% of them seen only once. V gene TRBV5-6 combines with J gene TRBJ1-1; the match to TRBD1 covers 9 bases. This TCR was recovered from a man aged 25 to 45 in good health and CMV-seronegative. The material sequenced was PBMCs. The CDR3 bases are TGTGCCAGCAGCTTGACAGGGGGCGGGACTGAAGCTTTCTTT. It yields the protein CASSLTGGGTEAFF. Together with reference TRBV5-6 and TRBJ1-1, the CDR3 gives the full variable domain: DAGVTQSPTHLIKTRGQQVTLRCSPKSGHDTVSWYQQALGQGPQFIFQYYEEEERQRGNFPDRFSGHQFPNYSSELNVNALLLGDSALYLCASSLTGGGTEAFFGQGTRLTVV.